This T cell receptor (beta chain) appears in the sequencing data of a study of spatial heterogeneity in lung cancer. Time point denoted: blood at routine non-recurrence follow-up after resection. The input material, whole RNA from tumor, nontumor lung or frozen PBMC, was sequenced unsorted. This CDR3 has 14 residues. Germline V gene data show CDR1 as DFQATT and CDR2 as SNEGSKA (reference sequence). TCRdb used MiXCR to reprocess the 5' RACE reads, holding one entry per CDR3 protein. Seen here are some 120,000 distinct CDR3 sequences, roughly an eighth observed once, and the top ten hold about 15%. The chain combines TRBV20-1 with TRBJ1-5; 10 bases agree with TRBD1. This specimen was PBMCs, taken at follow-up. This TCR came from a male donor with early-stage non-small cell lung cancer. CDR3 in DNA: TGCCACCCAATGACAGGGGGCCCCAATCAGCCCCAGCATTTT. This encodes CHPMTGGPNQPQHF.